Each of the 23 T cell receptor beta chains below was sequenced from the same sample in a study of T-cell memory formation after mild COVID-19. TCRdb fed the 5' RACE reads into MiXCR, producing one record per CDR3 protein. The table has 400,000 or so distinct CDR3 sequences, 21% seen once. The sequenced sample was PBMCs or a T cell subset sorted from them (not recorded which). Receptors originate from an adult woman who had mild COVID-19 (a few samples of this study predate the infection). Cell type and time point are not known.

This sequence joins TRBV12-3 or TRBV12-4 and TRBJ2-1, with 13 nucleotides matching TRBD2. The CDR3 totals 16 residues. The V and J ends lost 5 bases and 7 bases, in that order; junction bases with no gene match: 8. The DNA for the CDR3 is TGTGCCAGCAGTCCTCCGGGACTAGCGGGACGAAATGAGCAGTTCTTC. This encodes CASSPPGLAGRNEQFF.

This clonotype was seen only a few times. The chain recombines TRBV29-1 with TRBJ2-7, with TRBD1 identical over 8 bases. V shed 3 bases and J 4 bases; nucleotides not matched to a gene: 5. From germline, CDR1 is SQVTM and CDR2 ANQGSEA. The CDR3 covers 13 residues. CDR3 in amino acids: CSVERQGTYEQYF. DNA for the CDR3: TGCAGCGTTGAGAGACAGGGGACTTACGAGCAGTACTTC.

This clonotype turned up a few times. The chain has TRBV6-5 and TRBJ2-1; no firm D call. The CDR3 length is 14 residues. V lost 2 bases and J lost 4, with 9 bases in between. Germline-derived CDR1 and CDR2 are MNHEY and SVGAGI. CDR3 bases: TGTGCCAGCAGTTACCTGGACCGGTACAATGAGCAGTTCTTC. This encodes CASSYLDRYNEQFF.

This clonotype was seen only a few times. The gene calls are TRBV7-6 and TRBJ2-5; D gene unclear. The V and J ends lost 1 base and 4 bases respectively, with 10 bases between them. This CDR3 spans 14 amino acids. CDR1 SGHVS and CDR2 FNYEAQ come from the germline V gene. CDR3 sequence reads: CASSLETLRETQYF. CDR3 DNA: TGTGCCAGCAGCTTAGAGACGCTCCGAGAGACCCAGTACTTC.

This clonotype turned up a few times. The genes are TRBV7-6 and TRBJ1-2; 7 bases are shared with TRBD1. Germline V lookup: CDR1 SGHVS, CDR2 FNYEAQ. The CDR3 consists of 16 residues. V shed 1 base, J shed 0 bases, and the junction held 5 bases outside the gene matches. The CDR3 DNA follows: TGTGCCAGCAGCTTAGGCGGACAGGCGGCTAACTATGGCTACACCTTC. Amino acid sequence: CASSLGGQAANYGYTF.

This clonotype was detected ten times or more. The rearrangement uses TRBV5-1 and TRBJ2-1; 10 bases are shared with TRBD2. CDR1 SGHRS and CDR2 YFSETQ come from the germline V gene. V gave up 3 bases and J gave up 7 bases; unmatched junction bases: 16. The CDR3 sequence is 18 residues long. CDR3 nucleotides: TGCGCCAGCAGCTCCCCTAAAAGGCCGGGACTAGCGTGGAATGAGCAGTTCTTC. It encodes CASSSPKRPGLAWNEQFF. Using reference TRBV5-1 and TRBJ2-1 for the parts outside the CDR3, the full variable domain is KAGVTQTPRYLIKTRGQQVTLSCSPISGHRSVSWYQQTPGQGLQFLFEYFSETQRNKGNFPGRFSGRQFSNSRSEMNVSTLELGDSALYLCASSSPKRPGLAWNEQFFGPGTRLTVL.

Only a few counts were recorded for this clonotype. The chain employs TRBV7-6 and TRBJ1-3; a possible D gene is TRBD1 (5 bases). The CDR3 is made up of 16 amino acids. Germline CDR1 and CDR2: SGHVS and FNYEAQ. The ends were cut back, 1 base at V and 0 bases at J, with 10 bases in the middle. The CDR3: CASSLGGGVSGNTIYF. The CDR3 nucleotides are TGTGCCAGCAGCTTAGGTGGGGGGGTCTCTGGAAACACCATATATTTT.

V is TRBV5-1 and J is TRBJ2-3, with 7 bases matching TRBD1. CDR3 length: 16 amino acids. V lost 7 bases, J lost 1 base, and 12 bases stayed unmatched. The germline gives CDR1 SGHRS, CDR2 YFSETQ. The CDR3 region is CASGMDRQGGTDTQYF. The CDR3, as DNA: TGCGCCAGCGGAATGGACAGGCAAGGGGGCACAGATACGCAGTATTTT. Combining the CDR3 with reference TRBV5-1 and TRBJ2-3 gives the whole variable domain KAGVTQTPRYLIKTRGQQVTLSCSPISGHRSVSWYQQTPGQGLQFLFEYFSETQRNKGNFPGRFSGRQFSNSRSEMNVSTLELGDSALYLCASGMDRQGGTDTQYFGPGTRLTVL.

The V and J genes are TRBV2 and TRBJ1-1; D possibly corresponds to TRBD1 (6 bases). The CDR3 contains 17 residues. Germline loops: CDR1 SNHLY, CDR2 FYNNEI. V lost 3 bases to trimming and J lost 2 bases, with 19 bases between them. CDR3 in DNA: TGTGCCAGCAGTGAGTCGCGGGAGGGGGAGGAAAACACTGAAGCTTTCTTT. Translated, it gives CASSESREGEENTEAFF.

This sequence joins TRBV15 and TRBJ2-5; D remains ambiguous. Looked up from germline, CDR1 is LNHNV and CDR2 is YYDKDF (reference sequence). Trimming pared 1 base from V and 2 bases from J, leaving 8 bases between. The length of the CDR3 is 14 residues. The CDR3 nucleotides read TGTGCCACCAGCAGAGTGCGGATGCAAGAGACCCAGTACTTC. Translated, it gives CATSRVRMQETQYF.

A few counts support this clonotype. V gene TRBV5-1 combines with J gene TRBJ2-2; D might be TRBD1 or TRBD2, each matching 5 bases. Per the germline V gene, CDR1 is SGHRS and CDR2 is YFSETQ. This CDR3 is built from 15 residues. V was cut by 1 base and J by 5 bases, with 12 bases left in between. The CDR3 nucleotides read TGCGCCAGCAGCTTGAGGGGACCAGTTACCGGGGAGCTGTTTTTT. This codes for CASSLRGPVTGELFF.

The genes are TRBV20-1 and TRBJ2-3, with D perhaps TRBD2 (6 bases). The CDR3 is 16 residues long. Germline V gene data show CDR1 as DFQATT and CDR2 as SNEGSKA (reference sequence). V was shortened by 6 bases and J by 0 bases, with 19 bases between the two germline ends. The CDR3 here is CSAPTRAGISTDTQYF. The CDR3 nucleotides are TGCAGTGCCCCCACCCGGGCGGGGATCAGCACAGATACGCAGTATTTT.

The chain is built from TRBV2 and TRBJ2-3; perhaps TRBD2 as D (6 bases). Germline-derived CDR1 and CDR2 are SNHLY and FYNNEI. V shed 8 bases and J shed 5 bases, with 14 bases lying between them. This CDR3 has 13 amino acids. CDR3 DNA sequence: TGTGCCAGCTTAGGGACTCGGGAAGATACGCAGTATTTT. Amino acids: CASLGTREDTQYF.

This clonotype was detected a few times. V gene TRBV7-9 combines with J gene TRBJ1-5; 8 bases line up with TRBD1. After removal of 5 bases from V and 7 bases from J, the junction contained 7 bases not matched to a gene. CDR1 SEHNR and CDR2 FQNEAQ come from the germline V gene (reference sequence). The CDR3 loop spans 14 amino acids. The CDR3 coding sequence is TGTGCCAGCAGCATATCTACAGGGGGACAGCCCCAGCATTTT. Translated: CASSISTGGQPQHF.

The CDR3 loop reads CASSPPGLAGGPVTGELFF. The CDR3 DNA is TGTGCCAGCAGCCCCCCTGGACTAGCGGGGGGGCCGGTCACCGGGGAGCTGTTTTTT. This sequence joins TRBV6-6 and TRBJ2-2; 15 bases match TRBD2. CDR3 length: 19 amino acids. J gave up 4 bases and V 6 bases, and 12 bases lay outside the gene matches. Germline V gene sequence: CDR1 MNHNY, CDR2 SVGAGI (reference sequence).

The chain is built from TRBV10-2 and TRBJ2-5; D uncertain. V was cut by 5 bases and J by 1 base, with 8 bases left in between. CDR3 length equals 13 residues. Germline CDR1 and CDR2: WSHSY and SAAADI. The CDR3: CASSMGLQETQYF. CDR3 DNA sequence: TGCGCCAGCAGTATGGGCCTCCAAGAGACCCAGTACTTC.

The chain uses TRBV4-3 and TRBJ2-1; D is perhaps TRBD1 (5 bases). In germline, CDR1 is LGHNA, CDR2 YSLEER. Trimming took 4 bases from V and 8 from J, leaving 12 bases between them. The CDR3 covers 13 residues. The CDR3 loop reads CASSPQGRDEQFF. In DNA, the CDR3 is TGCGCCAGCAGCCCGCAGGGTAGGGATGAGCAGTTCTTC.

This clonotype was observed a handful of times. The gene calls are TRBV20-1 and TRBJ1-5, with TRBD1 as a possible D gene (6 bases). Germline lookup yields CDR1 DFQATT and CDR2 SNEGSKA (reference sequence). This CDR3 has 13 amino acids. Deletions cut 1 base from V and 3 bases from J, with 7 bases between. CDR3 DNA: TGCAGTGCTAGAGGACAGGTCAATCAGCCCCAGCATTTT. Translated: CSARGQVNQPQHF.

The table lists this clonotype with a count of one. This sequence joins TRBV5-4 and TRBJ2-7; 9 nucleotides agree with TRBD2. V gave up 4 bases and J gave up 7 bases; unmatched junction bases: 12. Germline values: CDR1 SGHNT, CDR2 YYREEE (reference sequence). The length of the CDR3 is 15 residues. This chain's CDR3 is CASSPRTSASGEQYF. For the CDR3, the DNA is TGTGCCAGCAGCCCGCGGACTAGCGCTTCGGGGGAGCAGTACTTC.

This clonotype was seen many times. The CDR3 protein is CATSRSETGPRGTEAFF. The CDR3 DNA reads TGTGCCACCAGCAGATCGGAGACAGGCCCTAGGGGGACTGAAGCTTTCTTT. The rearrangement uses TRBV15 and TRBJ1-1; D might be TRBD1 (6 bases). The CDR3 covers 17 residues. Trimming removed 2 bases from V and 5 bases from J, with 21 bases in between. The germline V gene has CDR1 LNHNV and CDR2 YYDKDF (reference sequence). The whole variable domain, remainder taken from reference TRBV15 and TRBJ1-1, is DAMVIQNPRYQVTQFGKPVTLSCSQTLNHNVMYWYQQKSSQAPKLLFHYYDKDFNNEADTPDNFQSRRPNTSFCFLDIRSPGLGDTAMYLCATSRSETGPRGTEAFFGQGTRLTVV.

The chain links TRBV2 to TRBJ2-7; 8 nucleotides align to TRBD1. The trim removed 8 bases at V and 3 bases at J, leaving 6 bases unmatched. There are 13 residues in the CDR3. The germline gives CDR1 SNHLY, CDR2 FYNNEI. CDR3 bases: TGTGCCAGCTCGGACAGGGACGGCTACGAGCAGTACTTC. Residues: CASSDRDGYEQYF.

This clonotype is a singleton in its sample. The rearrangement joins TRBV3-1 to TRBJ1-2, with D possibly TRBD1 on 5 matching bases. This CDR3 spans 15 amino acids. Germline loops: CDR1 LGHDT, CDR2 YNNKEL (reference sequence). Trimming shortened V by 1 base and J by 6 bases, and 15 bases separated the two germline ends. CDR3 in amino acids: CASSQVNRRGNGYTF. The CDR3 bases are TGTGCCAGCAGCCAAGTAAACCGACGGGGGAATGGCTACACCTTC. Filled out from reference TRBV3-1 and TRBJ1-2, the complete variable domain reads DTAVSQTPKYLVTQMGNDKSIKCEQNLGHDTMYWYKQDSKKFLKIMFSYNNKELIINETVPNRFSPKSPDKAHLNLHINSLELGDSAVYFCASSQVNRRGNGYTFGSGTRLTVV.

This clonotype was picked up a small number of times. The chain is built from TRBV15 and TRBJ2-3, with D possibly matching TRBD1 (6 bases). In germline, CDR1 is LNHNV, CDR2 YYDKDF (reference sequence). This CDR3 is 16 amino acids long. The V and J ends lost 1 base and 3 bases respectively, with 14 bases between them. The chain's CDR3 is CATSRGTAQGTDTQYF. CDR3 bases: TGTGCCACCAGCAGAGGGACGGCCCAGGGGACAGATACGCAGTATTTT.